Presented here are 20 T cell receptor beta chains from one specimen sequenced in a study of blood T cell repertoires in COVID-19. Some clones are missing from TCRdb's copy, which holds only in-frame ones; the method was immunoSEQ multiplex PCR. This table has 140,000 to 150,000 clones, about 82% appearing once. The material sequenced was peripheral blood. These receptors were collected from a woman aged 40 to 50 with active or convalescent COVID-19.

The chain combines TRBV28 with TRBJ2-1; a possible D gene is TRBD1 (5 bases). V gave up 3 bases and J gave up 4 bases, with 13 bases separating them. Germline V gene lookup returns CDR1 MDHEN and CDR2 SYDVKM. The CDR3 runs 15 residues. The CDR3 loop reads CASSLDHRQYNEQFF. In DNA, the CDR3 is TGTGCCAGCAGTTTGGATCACCGACAGTACAATGAGCAGTTCTTC.

In this sample, this clone turned up a few times. The chain joins TRBV10-2 to TRBJ1-2; the D is unclear. V was cut by 5 bases and J by 2 bases, with 9 bases left in between. Germline-derived CDR1 and CDR2 are WSHSY and SAAADI. The CDR3 extends over 13 amino acids. CDR3: CASSHRVNYGYTF. CDR3 coding DNA: TGCGCCAGCAGTCACAGAGTCAACTATGGCTACACCTTC.

The chain employs TRBV9 and TRBJ2-7; D is perhaps TRBD1 (5 bases). The CDR3 has 14 amino acids. Trimming cost V 4 bases and J 5 bases, with 16 bases left between them. Germline CDR1 and CDR2: SGDLS and YYNGEE. CDR3 protein: CASSSNERGHEQYF. Written as DNA, the CDR3 is TGTGCCAGCAGCTCCAACGAAAGGGGCCACGAGCAGTACTTC. Supplemented by reference TRBV9 and TRBJ2-7, the full variable domain reads DSGVTQTPKHLITATGQRVTLRCSPRSGDLSVYWYQQSLDQGLQFLIQYYNGEERAKGNILERFSAQQFPDLHSELNLSSLELGDSALYFCASSSNERGHEQYFGPGTRLTVT.

This chain links TRBV5-1 with TRBJ2-1, with 11 nucleotides matching TRBD2. Looked up from germline, CDR1 is SGHRS and CDR2 is YFSETQ. J gave up 2 bases and V 2 bases, and 3 bases lay outside the gene matches. The CDR3 spans 16 residues. This chain's CDR3 is CASSLTSGSTYNEQFF. Here the CDR3 DNA reads TGCGCCAGCAGCTTAACTAGCGGGAGTACCTACAATGAGCAGTTCTTC.

The chain couples TRBV7-7 to TRBJ2-2, with D possibly matching TRBD1 (5 bases). Deletions cut 4 bases from V and 6 bases from J, with 12 bases between. The CDR3 contains 14 residues. Germline V lookup: CDR1 SSHAT, CDR2 FNYEAQ (reference sequence). CDR3 bases: TGTGCCAGCAGCTCCCAGGGTCCTCCCGGGGAGCTGTTTTTT. It yields the protein CASSSQGPPGELFF.

This clone has a handful of counts. The V and J genes are TRBV19 and TRBJ2-2; 9 bases line up with TRBD1. V lost 8 bases to trimming and J lost 7 bases; unmatched junction nucleotides: 11. The CDR3 is made up of 15 amino acids. Germline V CDR1 and CDR2: LNHDA, SQIVND (reference sequence). Written as DNA, the CDR3 is TGTGCCAGTCTCCCCCGGGACAGGGACGTCGGGGAGCTGTTTTTT. It specifies CASLPRDRDVGELFF.

The rearrangement links TRBV24-1 to TRBJ2-2; 9 bases fit TRBD2. The CDR3 runs to 15 residues. From germline, CDR1 is KGHDR and CDR2 SFDVKD. V shed 3 bases, J shed 4 bases, and the junction held 2 bases outside the gene matches. The CDR3 loop is CATSDAGGITGELFF. The CDR3 DNA follows: TGTGCCACCAGTGATGCGGGGGGGATCACCGGGGAGCTGTTTTTT.

The gene calls are TRBV9 and TRBJ1-3; possible D gene TRBD1, 5 bases. Trimming cost V 4 bases and J 0 bases, with 17 bases left between them. This CDR3 has 17 residues. Germline CDR1 and CDR2: SGDLS and YYNGEE. The CDR3 reads CASSFLDRTGSGNTIYF. CDR3 sequence (DNA): TGTGCCAGCAGCTTCCTCGACAGAACGGGCTCTGGAAACACCATATATTTT.

At least ten counts were recorded for this clone. The chain links TRBV7-2 to TRBJ1-1; D gene uncertain. The CDR3 consists of 14 residues. Trimming took 3 bases from V and 6 from J, leaving 14 bases between them. The germline gives CDR1 SGHTA, CDR2 FQGNSA. The CDR3 sequence: CASSLEGRWAEAFF. DNA of the CDR3: TGTGCCAGCAGCTTGGAAGGGAGGTGGGCTGAAGCTTTCTTT.

This clone was detected ten times or more. V and J are TRBV4-3 and TRBJ1-2; perhaps TRBD1 as D (6 bases). Trimming shortened V by 4 bases and J by 5 bases, and 20 bases separated the two germline ends. The germline V gene has CDR1 LGHNA and CDR2 YSLEER. This CDR3 comprises 16 residues. The CDR3 protein is CASSPGIQGIAYGYTF. The CDR3 DNA reads TGCGCCAGCAGCCCCGGGATCCAGGGGATAGCGTATGGCTACACCTTC.

J is TRBJ1-1 and V is TRBV7-9, with 7 bases lining up with TRBD1. This CDR3 contains 14 residues. In germline, CDR1 is SEHNR, CDR2 FQNEAQ (reference sequence). J gave up 6 bases and V 4 bases, and 8 bases lay outside the gene matches. DNA of the CDR3: TGTGCCAGCAGCTCCCACCTTGGGACAGCTGAAGCTTTCTTT. Its translation is CASSSHLGTAEAFF.

The genes are TRBV19 and TRBJ2-7; tentative D call: TRBD2 (5 bases). Trimming removed 5 bases from V and 0 bases from J, with 14 bases in between. Germline V gene data show CDR1 as LNHDA and CDR2 as SQIVND (reference sequence). This CDR3 region has 15 residues. The CDR3 bases are TGTGCCAGTAGTCCCCGGGATCCAAGCTCCTACGAGCAGTACTTC. As protein: CASSPRDPSSYEQYF.

The chain links TRBV5-6 to TRBJ2-3; TRBD1 might be the D (5 bases). The ends were cut back, 2 bases at V and 1 base at J, with 11 bases in the middle. CDR1 and CDR2 (germline): SGHDT, YYEEEE. The length of the CDR3 is 15 residues. CDR3 sequence (DNA): TGTGCCAGCAGCTTTGGTTTCAGGGGCACAGATACGCAGTATTTT. Amino acids: CASSFGFRGTDTQYF.

The V call is TRBV5-1, the J call TRBJ1-3, with TRBD1 identical over 7 bases. CDR1 is SGHRS and CDR2 is YFSETQ in the germline V gene. The CDR3 length is 16 residues. The V gene end was trimmed by 5 bases and the J gene end by 2 bases; junction bases not matched to a gene: 10. CDR3 coding DNA: TGCGCCAGCAGGAAGGGTTCAGGGGGGCCTGGAAACACCATATATTTT. It is translated as CASRKGSGGPGNTIYF. The variable domain in full, with the rest retrieved from reference TRBV5-1 and TRBJ1-3, is KAGVTQTPRYLIKTRGQQVTLSCSPISGHRSVSWYQQTPGQGLQFLFEYFSETQRNKGNFPGRFSGRQFSNSRSEMNVSTLELGDSALYLCASRKGSGGPGNTIYFGEGSWLTVV.

The chain carries TRBV19 and TRBJ1-3, with unresolved D. CDR3 length equals 13 residues. CDR1 is LNHDA, CDR2 SQIVND, per germline (reference sequence). With 4 bases removed from V and 1 base from J, the gap between germline ends came to 5 bases. The CDR3: CASSRQSGNTIYF. DNA of the CDR3: TGTGCCAGTAGTAGACAATCTGGAAACACCATATATTTT.

The rearrangement joins TRBV3-1 (or the pseudogene TRBV3-2) to TRBJ1-6, with a tentative D call TRBD1 (5 bases). The CDR3 runs 16 residues. Deletions cut 0 bases from V and 7 bases from J, with 13 bases between. In germline, CDR1 is LGHDT, CDR2 YNNKEL (reference sequence). CDR3 in amino acids: CASSQEDGGPNSPLHF. CDR3 in DNA: TGTGCCAGCAGCCAAGAGGACGGGGGTCCCAATTCACCCCTCCACTTT.

The genes are TRBV28 and TRBJ1-2; perhaps TRBD1 as D (5 bases). Germline loops: CDR1 MDHEN, CDR2 SYDVKM. With 2 bases removed from V and 8 bases from J, the gap between germline ends came to 9 bases. CDR3 length: 12 amino acids. CDR3 bases: TGTGCCAGCAGTTTACGGGGGGGAGGCTACACCTTC. It encodes CASSLRGGGYTF.

This clone was seen a single time. The chain recombines TRBV6-6 with TRBJ1-2; maybe TRBD1 (5 bases). The CDR3 has 15 residues. V lost 2 bases and J lost 5, with 15 bases in between. Germline-derived CDR1 and CDR2 are MNHNY and SVGAGI (reference sequence). CDR3: CASSYGEGRGYGYTF. The CDR3, as DNA: TGTGCCAGCAGTTACGGGGAGGGGAGAGGGTATGGCTACACCTTC.

The genes are TRBV11-2 and TRBJ1-1; 9 bases agree with TRBD1. This CDR3 is 15 amino acids long. Trimming took 5 bases from V and 5 from J; bases not matched to a gene: 9. CDR1 SGHAT and CDR2 FQNNGV come from the germline V gene. The CDR3 nucleotides read TGTGCCAGCAGCGATATTGGGACAGGGAGTACTGAAGCTTTCTTT. This sequence encodes CASSDIGTGSTEAFF.

The chain uses TRBV6-5 and TRBJ1-3, with 7 bases fitting TRBD1. With 6 bases clipped from V and 4 bases from J, the junction kept 9 bases outside the gene matches. Germline assignment: CDR1 MNHEY and CDR2 SVGAGI. The CDR3 extends over 15 amino acids. The CDR3: CASSQTGRPGNTIYF. CDR3 sequence (DNA): TGTGCCAGCAGCCAGACAGGGAGACCCGGAAACACCATATATTTT.